This T cell receptor (beta chain) was recovered during a study of blood T cell repertoires in COVID-19 (dated by TCRdb to 2018 to 2020). Turning to the overall study: Samples from collaborators originated in the United States, Italy and Spain and spanned both the acute and convalescent phases of COVID-19. Sample metadata almost always included a de-identified subject ID, COVID-19 status, age in years and sex. The repertoires were made available in a free public database intended to serve as a resource for research on the immune response to SARS-CoV-2. Samples came from the ongoing ImmuneRACE study (first 160 participants) plus 1,254 subjects from 6 global collaborators. Where available, HLA class I and class II types were obtained from metadata supplied by the sample provider rather than from assay-based typing. Subjects who had been exposed to COVID-19, were actively infected with it, or had recovered from it provided the deeply sampled blood TCRbeta repertoires that made up the dataset. The material from the prospective study consisted of cDNA or gDNA derived from T cells, B-cell-depleted T cells, or PBMCs.

Cut back by 0 bases and 3 bases, the V and J ends lie 15 bases apart. The CDR3 has 17 amino acids, counting the end cysteine and phenylalanine. The DNA shown is the 51-base CDR3, in frame from base 1. CDR1 is given as SGHAT and CDR2 as FQNNGV, both from the germline V gene. Notes on this clone: Its antigen is currently not known. Base-call qualities are not available, and no considerably larger clone is one nucleotide away.

The research as a whole found: Clinical and demographic metadata were provided uncurated, with the amount varying by source and participant.

In the prospective study, participants were 18 to 89 years old, resided in under 30 geographic areas of the United States, and were enrolled through a virtual design. Cohort assignment in the prospective study relied on participant-reported clinical history from a screening survey and a study questionnaire. Recovered participants in ImmuneRACE Cohort 3 were defined as having two consecutive negative NP/OP PCR tests, clearance from a healthcare professional, or resolution of symptoms. In the prospective study, whole blood, serum and a nasopharyngeal or oropharyngeal swab were collected from each participant by mobile phlebotomists. Participants in the prospective study had the option to provide additional blood draws and questionnaires over a 2-month period. Blood samples from the prospective study were shipped frozen or at room temperature prior to DNA extraction. TCRbeta CDR3 regions were amplified from genomic DNA using the immunoSEQ Assay, a bias-controlled multiplex PCR. Per the source publication's procedure: Within the assay, amplification of reference gene primers was used to estimate how many nucleated cells each sample contained. Sequence reads were collapsed and filtered to measure the absolute abundance of every unique TCRbeta CDR3 rearrangement. For each sample, productive Simpson clonality was calculated as the square root of Simpson's diversity index over productive rearrangements. TCRdb took this table from immuneACCESS and kept in-frame rearrangements with V and J called. Such tables lack part of the clones; where checked against another copy, unresolved V genes explain under half of the gap, and the rest is unexplained. That table is the source of V, J and clone size, and D and trimming were worked out from the DNA. This sample is represented by about 180,000 clones; around 90% of them were singletons. Roughly 9% of the sample comes from the top ten.

The receptor's source is a woman between 18 and 30 years old who had recovered from COVID-19. The chain employs TRBV11-2 and TRBJ2-1; the D region possibly corresponds to TRBD2 (6 bases align). The sequencing input was PBMCs or T cells enriched from blood (not recorded which). In nucleotide form, the sequence is TGTGCCAGCAGCTTAGATCGGGACTGGAGTTTCTACAATGAGCAGTTCTTC. Its product reads: CASSLDRDWSFYNEQFF.